This entry lists 29 T cell receptor beta chains sequenced from one sample in a study of blood T cell repertoires in COVID-19. Libraries were prepared by immunoSEQ multiplex PCR; TCRdb keeps only in-frame clonotypes and omits some of them. The repertoire holds about 670,000 clones, approximately 90% seen once, with 0.2% to 0.3% in the top ten. Input material: peripheral blood. These receptors all come from a woman younger than 30 with acute or convalescent COVID-19.

Regarding this clone: The sample carries other DNA sequences with the same CDR3. As DNA, the CDR3 is TGTGCCAGCAGCCCTAGCGGGGGGGCAGCAGATACGCAGTATTTT. This encodes CASSPSGGAADTQYF. This chain uses TRBV7-2 with TRBJ2-3; TRBD2 matches 12 bases. Germline trimming cut 5 bases from V and 4 bases from J; bases unmatched to any gene: 4. Germline CDR1 SGHTA, CDR2 FQGNSA. The CDR3 has 15 amino acids.

The chain links TRBV6-4 to TRBJ1-5; D may be TRBD1 (6 bases). The V gene lost 5 bases and the J gene lost 2 bases, with 10 bases spanning the gap. This CDR3 has 14 residues. Germline CDR1 reads MRHNA; CDR2 reads SNTAGT. In DNA, the CDR3 is TGTGCCAGCAGTACAGGGTTTGGCAATCAGCCCCAGCATTTT. It translates to CASSTGFGNQPQHF.

V is TRBV9 and J is TRBJ2-3, with D tentatively TRBD2 (5 bases). The germline V and J ends were trimmed by 7 bases and 4 bases, with 13 bases remaining between them. Per the germline V gene, CDR1 is SGDLS and CDR2 is YYNGEE. The CDR3 has 13 amino acids. The CDR3: CASSGISADTQYF. CDR3 DNA sequence: TGTGCCAGCTCGGGGATTAGCGCAGATACGCAGTATTTT.

The V call is TRBV10-3, the J call TRBJ1-2; no clear D gene. V was trimmed by 8 bases and J by 0 bases, leaving 13 bases between them. Germline CDR1 reads ENHRY; CDR2 reads SYGVKD. CDR3 length: 14 amino acids. Written as DNA, the CDR3 is TGTGCCATCTTTTCGACAAAAGCTAACTATGGCTACACCTTC. Its translation is CAIFSTKANYGYTF.

The chain carries TRBV6-6 and TRBJ1-2, with a possible D match to TRBD1 (6 bases). CDR1 is MNHNY, CDR2 SVGAGI, per germline (reference sequence). V lost 5 bases and J lost 4, with 11 bases in between. The CDR3 is 13 amino acids. CDR3 sequence: CASSQDRTYGYTF. The CDR3 DNA follows: TGTGCCAGCAGTCAAGACAGGACCTATGGCTACACCTTC.

The gene calls are TRBV7-6 and TRBJ1-1; D not resolved. Germline CDR1 SGHVS, CDR2 FNYEAQ. Between the trimmed V and J ends, which lost 6 bases and 2 bases, there was a span of 16 bases. The CDR3 is 15 residues long. The CDR3 loop is CASRLETLPNTEAFF. The DNA of the CDR3 is TGTGCCAGCAGACTCGAGACACTGCCAAACACTGAAGCTTTCTTT.

Concerning this clone: Additional DNA sequences in this sample encode the identical CDR3. This rearrangement joins TRBV18 to TRBJ1-1, with 7 bases aligning to TRBD1. Unmatched junction bases numbered 1, after V lost 4 bases and J lost 2 bases. The CDR3 is made up of 13 amino acids. The germline V gene encodes CDR1 KGHSH and CDR2 LQKENI. The DNA of the CDR3 is TGTGCCAGCTCACGACAGGGAAACACTGAAGCTTTCTTT. As protein: CASSRQGNTEAFF. The entire variable domain, with the rest obtained from reference TRBV18 and TRBJ1-1, is as follows: NAGVMQNPRHLVRRRGQEARLRCSPMKGHSHVYWYRQLPEEGLKFMVYLQKENIIDESGMPKERFSAEFPKEGPSILRIQQVVRGDSAAYFCASSRQGNTEAFFGQGTRLTVV.

This clone appeared once. The V gene is TRBV4-1, the J gene TRBJ2-1; the match to TRBD2 covers 10 bases. CDR3 size: 16 residues. With 3 bases clipped from V and 7 bases from J, the junction kept 9 bases outside the gene matches. The V gene's germline CDR1 is MGHRA and CDR2 YSYEKL. The CDR3 is CASSQSVLAGANEQFF. In DNA form, the CDR3 reads TGCGCCAGCAGCCAGAGTGTCCTAGCGGGGGCGAATGAGCAGTTCTTC.

The chain has TRBV5-1 and TRBJ1-6; TRBD1 might be the D (5 bases). The germline CDR1 and CDR2 sequences are SGHRS and YFSETQ. Trimming took 2 bases from V and 5 from J, leaving 11 bases between them. The CDR3 spans 15 residues. CDR3 sequence (DNA): TGCGCCAGCAGCTTCGACAGATTACATAATTCACCCCTCCACTTT. Translated, it gives CASSFDRLHNSPLHF.

The chain has TRBV30 and TRBJ1-2; D is possibly TRBD1 (5 bases). Trimming stripped 8 bases from V and 5 bases from J, with 12 bases between. The CDR3 spans 11 residues. The germline gives CDR1 GTSNPN, CDR2 SVGIG (reference sequence). The CDR3, as DNA: TGTGCCACGGGGGAAGAGTATGGCTACACCTTC. This gives the protein CATGEEYGYTF.

This clone showed up just once. The chain uses TRBV5-1 and TRBJ2-1, with TRBD1 matching over 9 bases. Trimming took 2 bases from V and 4 from J; bases not matched to a gene: 10. Germline V CDR1 and CDR2: SGHRS, YFSETQ. CDR3 length equals 17 residues. The CDR3 nucleotides read TGCGCCAGCAGCTTTCCGGGTGGGGACAGGGAGTACAATGAGCAGTTCTTC. Translation gives CASSFPGGDREYNEQFF.

V usage is TRBV3-1 (or the pseudogene TRBV3-2) and J usage is TRBJ1-5; D remains unclear. The CDR3 has 16 amino acids. Per the germline V gene, CDR1 is LGHDT and CDR2 is YNNKEL (reference sequence). V lost 4 bases and J lost 4, with 17 bases in between. CDR3 coding DNA: TGTGCCAGCAGCCTCGTAGGACTGGGAGGGAATCAGCCCCAGCATTTT. The encoded protein is CASSLVGLGGNQPQHF.

V is TRBV5-1 and J is TRBJ1-1; the D gene is possibly TRBD1 (6 bases). The CDR3 loop spans 14 amino acids. Germline assignment: CDR1 SGHRS and CDR2 YFSETQ. Deletions cut 7 bases from V and 0 bases from J, with 13 bases between. Here the CDR3 reads CASRTGQMNTEAFF. CDR3 coding DNA: TGCGCCAGCCGTACGGGACAAATGAACACTGAAGCTTTCTTT.

The table lists this clone with many counts. The chain links TRBV6-4 to TRBJ2-1; TRBD2 matches 9 bases. The CDR3 is 15 amino acids. Per the germline V gene, CDR1 is MRHNA and CDR2 is SNTAGT. Trimming at V came to 2 bases and at J to 9 bases, leaving 8 bases not matched to a gene. This CDR3 is CASSDDAGGHGEQFF. The DNA of the CDR3 is TGTGCCAGCAGTGACGACGCGGGGGGGCATGGTGAGCAGTTCTTC.

The chain links TRBV5-1 to TRBJ2-5; TRBD2 matches at 12 bases. The CDR3 consists of 15 residues. J lost 5 bases, V lost 8 bases, and 10 bases had no gene match. The germline gives CDR1 SGHRS, CDR2 YFSETQ. In DNA form, the CDR3 reads TGCGCCAGTGCGAAACGGACTAGCGGGGCGGAGACCCAGTACTTC. Translated: CASAKRTSGAETQYF.

This sequence joins TRBV28 and TRBJ1-5; the D is unclear. Trimming pared 6 bases from V and 4 bases from J, leaving 7 bases between. This CDR3 has 12 residues. Looked up from germline, CDR1 is MDHEN and CDR2 is SYDVKM. CDR3 protein: CASSYFNQPQHF. The CDR3 DNA reads as TGTGCCAGCAGCTATTTTAATCAGCCCCAGCATTTT. The variable domain in full, with the rest retrieved from reference TRBV28 and TRBJ1-5, is DVKVTQSSRYLVKRTGEKVFLECVQDMDHENMFWYRQDPGLGLRLIYFSYDVKMKEKGDIPEGYSVSREKKERFSLILESASTNQTSMYLCASSYFNQPQHFGDGTRLSIL.

This clone was recorded once. The chain links TRBV7-8 to TRBJ2-5, with 7 bases that match TRBD1. CDR1 and CDR2 from the germline V gene are SGHVS and FQNEAQ. Trimming at V came to 5 bases and at J to 1 base, leaving 1 base not matched to a gene. The CDR3 totals 13 residues. The CDR3 region is CASSRDSQETQYF. DNA for the CDR3: TGTGCCAGCAGCCGGGACAGCCAAGAGACCCAGTACTTC.

Notes on this clone: This sample also contains other DNA sequences that code for the same CDR3. This chain connects TRBV19 to TRBJ1-5; D gene unclear. Germline-derived CDR1 and CDR2 are LNHDA and SQIVND (reference sequence). CDR3 length: 12 residues. V lost 7 bases and J 2 bases, leaving 6 bases between the germline ends. This chain's CDR3 is CASKAGNQPQHF. DNA for the CDR3: TGTGCCAGTAAGGCGGGCAATCAGCCCCAGCATTTT.

The rearrangement links TRBV6-5 to TRBJ1-2; D not resolved. There are 13 residues in the CDR3. Germline loops: CDR1 MNHEY, CDR2 SVGAGI. Trimming stripped 7 bases from V and 7 bases from J, with 16 bases between. CDR3 residues: CASTPSLYSGYTF. CDR3 sequence (DNA): TGTGCCAGCACCCCGTCCCTGTACTCTGGCTACACCTTC.

This rearrangement joins TRBV6-5 to TRBJ2-7; no firm D call. Germline loops: CDR1 MNHEY, CDR2 SVGAGI. CDR3 size: 13 residues. Trimming removed 5 bases at V and 4 bases at J, with 12 bases between. The CDR3 sequence is CASSSAHIYEQYF. The CDR3 region has the DNA TGTGCCAGCAGTAGCGCCCACATATACGAGCAGTACTTC.

The rearrangement joins TRBV15 to TRBJ2-1; D is uncertain. CDR1 and CDR2 (germline): LNHNV, YYDKDF (reference sequence). V was trimmed by 2 bases and J by 2 bases, leaving 13 bases between them. The CDR3 is 16 amino acids. As DNA, the CDR3 is TGTGCCACCAGCAGAAGGCTAGTAGGCGCCTACAATGAGCAGTTCTTC. Protein sequence: CATSRRLVGAYNEQFF.

The rearrangement joins TRBV6-4 to TRBJ1-6; 10 nucleotides line up with TRBD1. The CDR3 has 15 residues. Germline lookup yields CDR1 MRHNA and CDR2 SNTAGT. The junction had 6 bases not matched to a gene; V was cut back by 4 bases and J by 9 bases. CDR3 DNA: TGTGCCAGCAGTGTCTCCGGGACAGGGGTTTCACCCCTCCACTTT. Translating it yields CASSVSGTGVSPLHF.

The chain uses TRBV29-1 and TRBJ2-2; D may be TRBD2 (6 bases). This CDR3 has 13 residues. Germline CDR1 is SQVTM and CDR2 is ANQGSEA. Trimming shortened V by 4 bases and J by 2 bases, and 8 bases separated the two germline ends. CDR3: CSVVGRNTGELFF. The CDR3 DNA sequence: TGCAGCGTTGTCGGGAGAAACACCGGGGAGCTGTTTTTT.

This clone was detected only once. This chain connects TRBV5-4 to TRBJ1-2; 9 nucleotides match TRBD1. Germline-derived CDR1 and CDR2 are SGHNT and YYREEE (reference sequence). CDR3 size: 16 residues. Losses at the gene ends were 7 bases for V and 6 bases for J; bases not matched to a gene: 16. The chain's CDR3 is CASSPGQGEFGNGYTF. The CDR3 coding sequence is TGTGCCAGCTCGCCGGGACAGGGTGAATTCGGGAATGGCTACACCTTC.

The chain links TRBV6-5 to TRBJ2-7; 8 bases align to TRBD1. Germline-derived CDR1 and CDR2 are MNHEY and SVGAGI. CDR3 length equals 15 residues. V was pared by 7 bases and J by 3 bases, with 11 bases of the junction left unmatched. CDR3 DNA sequence: TGTGCCAGCACTACACGCCGGGACAGGAGCTACGAGCAGTACTTC. Protein product: CASTTRRDRSYEQYF.

The chain joins TRBV3-1 (or the pseudogene TRBV3-2) to TRBJ1-2; 7 bases map to TRBD1. Germline V gene sequence: CDR1 LGHDT, CDR2 YNNKEL (reference sequence). This CDR3 spans 15 amino acids. After removal of 4 bases from V and 4 bases from J, the junction contained 9 bases not matched to a gene. The CDR3 sequence is CASSRGYRGGYGYTF. The DNA of the CDR3 is TGTGCCAGCAGCCGGGGTTACAGGGGAGGCTATGGCTACACCTTC.

CDR3 DNA: TGTGCCAGCAGCTTAGCGGGGGGGCAGGCACGTGATACGCAGTATTTT. This gives the protein CASSLAGGQARDTQYF. The V call is TRBV7-8, the J call TRBJ2-3, with D perhaps TRBD2 (7 bases). This CDR3 contains 16 residues. CDR1 is SGHVS, CDR2 FQNEAQ, per germline. Trimming removed 0 bases at V and 6 bases at J, with 16 bases between. The variable domain in full, with the rest retrieved from reference TRBV7-8 and TRBJ2-3, is GAGVSQSPRYKVAKRGQDVALRCDPISGHVSLFWYQQALGQGPEFLTYFQNEAQLDKSGLPSDRFFAERPEGSVSTLKIQRTQQEDSAVYLCASSLAGGQARDTQYFGPGTRLTVL.

The rearrangement links TRBV9 to TRBJ2-1, with D possibly being TRBD2 (5 bases). Trimming cost V 4 bases and J 0 bases, with 11 bases left between them. The CDR3 contains 15 residues. CDR1 and CDR2 (germline): SGDLS, YYNGEE. CDR3 nucleotides: TGTGCCAGCAGCTTGGACGGAGGCTCCTACAATGAGCAGTTCTTC. Translating gives CASSLDGGSYNEQFF.

The rearrangement links TRBV2 to TRBJ2-2; possibly TRBD2 for D (5 bases). Trimming removed 4 bases from V and 3 bases from J, with 15 bases in between. Germline assignment: CDR1 SNHLY and CDR2 FYNNEI. The CDR3 contains 16 residues. The CDR3 coding sequence is TGTGCCAGCAGTGTTTACGAGGGAAAGGACACCGGGGAGCTGTTTTTT. It encodes CASSVYEGKDTGELFF.